This T cell receptor beta chain is from a study of a mutant IDH1 vaccine in newly diagnosed glioma. Sequencing used immunoSEQ multiplex PCR; TCRdb keeps in-frame clones, though not all of them. The table lists 60,000 to 75,000 clones, around 83% of them singletons. The time point: baseline, week 1 (first vaccination visit). The treatment: pre-vaccination baseline after standard-of-care therapy. Germline loops: CDR1 MGHDK, CDR2 SYGVNS. The CDR3 has 16 amino acids. V lost 4 bases and J lost 4, with 14 bases in between. The clonotype was recovered from a woman aged 18 to 35 with glioma. Some clones in this sample may be carry-over from other donors' samples. V and J are TRBV25-1 and TRBJ2-6, with D unclear. Sequencing was performed on peripheral blood mononuclear cells (PBMCs), taken from a glioma patient treated with radiotherapy, temozolomide or both. CDR3 in DNA: TGTGCCAGCAGTGGAGCCTTAGGTTCCGGGGCCAACGTCCTGACTTTC. Its protein is CASSGALGSGANVLTF.